The 4 T cell receptor beta chains below come from one sample, sequenced in a study of post-analysis software for immune sequencing data. Study conclusions and caveats: Five or six TRBV segments appeared more often in patients than in controls, and TRBV5-6, TRBV5-1 and TRBV20-1 were among these.

For these TCRs, the target antigens are not known. Unique molecular identifiers had been added to the TCR beta cDNA libraries. One entry per CDR3 protein results from TCRdb running MiXCR on the PCR reads. The sample holds almost 700,000 distinct CDR3 sequences, approximately 59% seen once. Sequences were obtained from blood. These TCRs come from a girl aged 2 to 9 with multiple sclerosis.

The rearrangement links TRBV4-2 to TRBJ2-1; either TRBD1 or TRBD2 may supply D (6 bases each). In germline, CDR1 is LGHNA, CDR2 YNFKEQ. Between the trimmed V and J ends, which lost 4 bases and 7 bases, there was a span of 17 bases. CDR3 length: 15 amino acids. DNA for the CDR3: TGTGCCAGCAGCCGTAGTTGGGGGGCGCGTAATGAGCAGTTCTTC. Translation gives CASSRSWGARNEQFF.

The J gene is TRBJ2-1, the V gene TRBV6-1, with D tentatively TRBD2 (5 bases). Trimming cost V 0 bases and J 2 bases, with 11 bases left between them. The CDR3 sequence is 16 residues long. Germline V CDR1 and CDR2: MNHNS, SASEGT. The CDR3 is CASSEAQEAPYNEQFF. CDR3 DNA sequence: TGTGCCAGCAGTGAAGCGCAGGAGGCCCCCTACAATGAGCAGTTCTTC.

CDR3 bases: TGCGCCAGCAGCTTAGGTCGGCTCATAGCATCGGCCAAAAACATTCAGTACTTC. It yields the protein CASSLGRLIASAKNIQYF. This chain uses TRBV5-1 with TRBJ2-4; no firm D call. With 2 bases removed from V and 1 base from J, the gap between germline ends came to 19 bases. The CDR3 is 18 amino acids. Germline values: CDR1 SGHRS, CDR2 YFSETQ.

The J gene is TRBJ1-2, the V gene TRBV29-1; D gene unclear. Germline V CDR1 and CDR2: SQVTM, ANQGSEA. Trimming shortened V by 0 bases and J by 7 bases, and 15 bases separated the two germline ends. CDR3 length equals 14 residues. The CDR3 sequence is CSVEDPLHLGGYTF. As DNA, the CDR3 is TGCAGCGTTGAAGATCCCCTGCACCTGGGTGGCTACACCTTC.